Below are 30 T cell receptor beta chains sequenced from a single sample in a study of T-cell memory formation after mild COVID-19. From the 5' RACE reads, TCRdb called clonotypes with MiXCR, one entry per CDR3 protein. The sample shows some 150,000 distinct CDR3 sequences, approximately 5.7% of them seen only once. Sequencing was done on a sample of PBMCs or a T cell subset sorted from them (not recorded which). The receptors were sampled from an adult woman who had mild COVID-19 (a few samples of this study predate the infection). Cell type and time point are not known.

This clonotype was detected a few times. The V gene is TRBV12-3 or TRBV12-4, the J gene TRBJ1-2; D is unresolved. The CDR3 consists of 13 residues. The germline V and J ends were trimmed by 7 bases and 4 bases, with 13 bases remaining between them. Here the CDR3 DNA reads TGTGCCAGCACCCAGATGGGTACCTATGGCTACACCTTC. It encodes CASTQMGTYGYTF.

This clonotype was seen many times. The chain recombines TRBV7-3 with TRBJ2-5; no clear D. V shed 4 bases and J shed 1 base, with 7 bases lying between them. Per germline, CDR1 SGHTA and CDR2 FQGTGA. CDR3 size: 13 residues. CDR3 protein: CASSSSPQETQYF. DNA of the CDR3: TGTGCCAGCAGCTCCAGCCCCCAAGAGACCCAGTACTTC.

In this sample, this clonotype turned up many times. The chain uses TRBV27 and TRBJ1-2; 7 bases align to TRBD1. The germline V gene encodes CDR1 MNHEY and CDR2 SMNVEV (reference sequence). V lost 3 bases and J lost 7; bases outside the gene matches: 8. The CDR3 contains 14 residues. The CDR3 here is CASSFEGAGFGYTF. The DNA of the CDR3 is TGTGCCAGCAGTTTCGAGGGGGCAGGGTTTGGCTACACCTTC.

The CDR3 spells CAKPPGQGNTIYF. CDR3 in DNA: TGTGCAAAGCCCCCGGGACAGGGAAACACCATATATTTT. This chain joins TRBV30 and TRBJ1-3; TRBD1 aligns across 7 bases. This CDR3 comprises 13 residues. The germline V gene encodes CDR1 GTSNPN and CDR2 SVGIG (reference sequence).

This clonotype was counted ten times or more. V usage is TRBV20-1 and J usage is TRBJ2-7; the match to TRBD2 covers 9 bases. The CDR3 extends over 14 amino acids. CDR1 is DFQATT and CDR2 is SNEGSKA in the germline V gene (reference sequence). Unmatched junction bases numbered 11, after V lost 6 bases and J lost 5 bases. In nucleotides, the CDR3 is TGCAGTGCCCCGGATAGCGGGAGTCCCCACGAGCAGTACTTC. It translates to CSAPDSGSPHEQYF.

This clonotype was counted many times. The chain carries TRBV7-8 and TRBJ2-1; tentative D call: TRBD1 (5 bases). Between the trimmed V and J ends, which lost 1 base and 13 bases, there was a span of 11 bases. Per the germline V gene, CDR1 is SGHVS and CDR2 is FQNEAQ. The CDR3 sequence is 12 residues long. CDR3 coding DNA: TGTGCCAGCAGCTTAGGGTACCAGGGACAGTTCTTC. Its translation: CASSLGYQGQFF.

This clonotype was observed many times. This sequence joins TRBV5-1 and TRBJ2-5; D gene uncertain. V lost 2 bases, J lost 1 base, and 6 bases lay in between. The CDR3 loop spans 13 amino acids. Looked up from germline, CDR1 is SGHRS and CDR2 is YFSETQ. The CDR3 nucleotides read TGCGCCAGCAGCTTTCCTACCCAAGAGACCCAGTACTTC. This encodes CASSFPTQETQYF.

This clonotype was detected ten times or more. This chain connects TRBV5-1 to TRBJ2-1; D unclear. Trimming shortened V by 5 bases and J by 0 bases, and 6 bases separated the two germline ends. The CDR3 consists of 13 residues. From germline, CDR1 is SGHRS and CDR2 YFSETQ. The CDR3 DNA sequence: TGCGCCAGCAGTCAGAGCTCCTACAATGAGCAGTTCTTC. Protein product: CASSQSSYNEQFF. Drawing the rest from reference TRBV5-1 and TRBJ2-1, the complete variable domain is KAGVTQTPRYLIKTRGQQVTLSCSPISGHRSVSWYQQTPGQGLQFLFEYFSETQRNKGNFPGRFSGRQFSNSRSEMNVSTLELGDSALYLCASSQSSYNEQFFGPGTRLTVL.

This CDR3 is CASSLGRPGQLSYEQYF. The CDR3 DNA reads as TGTGCCAGCAGCTTAGGCCGCCCGGGGCAGCTTTCCTACGAGCAGTACTTC. This rearrangement joins TRBV7-9 to TRBJ2-7, with D tentatively TRBD1 or TRBD2 (5 bases each). Trimming took 1 base from V and 1 from J, leaving 17 bases between them. The CDR3 contains 17 residues. Germline V gene lookup returns CDR1 SEHNR and CDR2 FQNEAQ (reference sequence).

This clonotype was counted at least ten times. V gene TRBV12-3 or TRBV12-4 combines with J gene TRBJ2-7, with TRBD2 matching 7 bases. V was clipped by 0 bases and J by 0 bases; unmatched bases: 5. The CDR3 totals 16 residues. CDR3 in DNA: TGTGCCAGCAGTTTAGCTCTGGTAGCGGGCTCCTACGAGCAGTACTTC. It yields the protein CASSLALVAGSYEQYF.

Only a few counts were recorded for this clonotype. V usage is TRBV19 and J usage is TRBJ1-5; D unclear. Germline V lookup: CDR1 LNHDA, CDR2 SQIVND (reference sequence). The CDR3 loop spans 14 amino acids. V lost 7 bases and J 4 bases, leaving 14 bases between the germline ends. The CDR3 DNA reads TGTGCCAGTACCATCGGGCCGCTAAATCAGCCCCAGCATTTT. Protein sequence: CASTIGPLNQPQHF. The entire variable domain, with the rest obtained from reference TRBV19 and TRBJ1-5, is as follows: DGGITQSPKYLFRKEGQNVTLSCEQNLNHDAMYWYRQDPGQGLRLIYYSQIVNDFQKGDIAEGYSVSREKKESFPLTVTSAQKNPTAFYLCASTIGPLNQPQHFGDGTRLSIL.

This clonotype was found a few times. This chain links TRBV30 with TRBJ2-2; 7 nucleotides line up with TRBD1. The J segment lost 4 bases and the V segment lost 5 bases, leaving 4 bases of the junction unmatched. The V gene's germline CDR1 is GTSNPN and CDR2 SVGIG (reference sequence). The CDR3 consists of 13 residues. The CDR3 loop reads CAWGGQSTGELFF. CDR3 in DNA: TGTGCCTGGGGGGGACAGAGCACCGGGGAGCTGTTTTTT.

This clonotype was seen repeatedly, ten times or more. The chain couples TRBV5-5 to TRBJ2-5; 12 bases line up with TRBD2. The V gene's germline CDR1 is SGHKS and CDR2 YYEKEE (reference sequence). Trimming cost V 0 bases and J 0 bases; bases outside gene matches: 3. The CDR3 totals 17 residues. In DNA form, the CDR3 reads TGTGCCAGCAGCTTGGCCCTAGCGGGGGGGCACCAAGAGACCCAGTACTTC. This encodes CASSLALAGGHQETQYF. The variable domain in full, completed from reference TRBV5-5 and TRBJ2-5, reads DAGVTQSPTHLIKTRGQQVTLRCSPISGHKSVSWYQQVLGQGPQFIFQYYEKEERGRGNFPDRFSARQFPNYSSELNVNALLLGDSALYLCASSLALAGGHQETQYFGPGTRLLVL.

This clonotype was detected ten times or more. This chain links TRBV12-3 or TRBV12-4 with TRBJ1-2; D may be TRBD1 (6 bases). CDR3 length equals 13 residues. The V end lost 8 bases, the J end lost 8 bases, and 18 bases lay between the germline ends. CDR3 region: CASGNREAWGYTF. The CDR3 DNA sequence: TGTGCCAGCGGGAACAGGGAGGCGTGGGGCTACACCTTC.

This clonotype came up many times. The chain uses TRBV12-3 or TRBV12-4 and TRBJ1-3; unclear D gene. CDR3 length equals 14 residues. Trimming left V 1 base short and J 3 bases short, with 7 bases between. CDR3 protein: CASSLDVSGNTIYF. For the CDR3, the DNA is TGTGCCAGCAGTTTAGATGTCAGTGGAAACACCATATATTTT.

In its sample, this clonotype was seen many times. The V call is TRBV14, the J call TRBJ2-1, with 12 bases matching TRBD2. CDR3 length: 20 residues. Germline CDR1 is SGHDN and CDR2 is FVKESK. V dropped 3 bases and J dropped 5; count of bases not matched to a gene: 17. Here the CDR3 reads CASSHPTSGSWVQAHNEQFF. In DNA, the CDR3 is TGTGCCAGCAGCCACCCGACTAGCGGGAGCTGGGTCCAGGCACACAATGAGCAGTTCTTC.

This clonotype was observed many times. The V and J genes are TRBV4-3 and TRBJ2-5, with TRBD1 matching over 7 bases. Per germline, CDR1 LGHNA and CDR2 YSLEER. J was trimmed by 1 base and V by 3 bases; bases with no gene match: 8. The CDR3 spans 16 residues. The CDR3 reads CASSQGDSLLQETQYF. The CDR3 DNA is TGCGCCAGCAGCCAGGGGGACAGTCTCCTCCAAGAGACCCAGTACTTC.

As regards this clonotype: Given a much more abundant clone one base away, this may be a read error. The gene calls are TRBV20-1 and TRBJ2-4; D remains ambiguous. CDR1 is DFQATT, CDR2 SNEGSKA, per germline (reference sequence). With 0 bases removed from V and 7 bases from J, the gap between germline ends came to 10 bases. CDR3 size: 13 residues. The CDR3 spells CSARDNRGNIQYF. The DNA of the CDR3 is TGCAGTGCTAGAGATAATCGTGGGAACATTCAGTACTTC.

This clonotype turned up a few times. The chain has TRBV24-1 and TRBJ2-5; 12 nucleotides match TRBD2. In germline, CDR1 is KGHDR, CDR2 SFDVKD. CDR3 length equals 19 residues. The junction had 11 bases not matched to a gene; V was cut back by 2 bases and J by 2 bases. CDR3: CATSDSPKLGLAGQETQYF. Written as DNA, the CDR3 is TGTGCCACCAGTGATTCCCCCAAACTAGGACTAGCGGGACAAGAGACCCAGTACTTC.

Only a few counts were recorded for this clonotype. The chain employs TRBV5-1 and TRBJ2-7, with D possibly matching TRBD1 (6 bases). This CDR3 is 17 amino acids long. V was cut by 0 bases and J by 4 bases, with 20 bases left in between. Per germline, CDR1 SGHRS and CDR2 YFSETQ. CDR3 residues: CASSLAPGQPSAYEQYF. DNA of the CDR3: TGCGCCAGCAGCTTGGCCCCCGGACAGCCTTCGGCTTACGAGCAGTACTTC.

This clonotype appeared once. V is TRBV15 and J is TRBJ1-1, with D perhaps matching TRBD1 (6 bases). The CDR3 loop spans 18 amino acids. Germline V CDR1 and CDR2: LNHNV, YYDKDF (reference sequence). V shed 0 bases and J shed 8 bases, with 25 bases lying between them. The CDR3 region has the DNA TGTGCCACCAGCAGAGAAAAAGAGGGTTCGACGCAACAGGGAGAAGCTTTCTTT. Translating it yields CATSREKEGSTQQGEAFF. The whole variable domain, filled in from reference TRBV15 and TRBJ1-1, reads DAMVIQNPRYQVTQFGKPVTLSCSQTLNHNVMYWYQQKSSQAPKLLFHYYDKDFNNEADTPDNFQSRRPNTSFCFLDIRSPGLGDTAMYLCATSREKEGSTQQGEAFFGQGTRLTVV.

This clonotype turned up a few times. The chain employs TRBV25-1 and TRBJ1-2; D is perhaps TRBD1 (6 bases). V lost 2 bases and J lost 8, with 18 bases in between. The CDR3 covers 15 residues. Per germline, CDR1 MGHDK and CDR2 SYGVNS. This chain's CDR3 is CASSERALGAGGYTF. Written as DNA, the CDR3 is TGTGCCAGCAGTGAACGCGCTTTGGGGGCTGGGGGCTACACCTTC.

This clonotype showed up many times. The V and J genes are TRBV7-9 and TRBJ1-1, with a tentative D call TRBD1 (6 bases). Germline V gene data show CDR1 as SEHNR and CDR2 as FQNEAQ (reference sequence). V lost 2 bases and J lost 1, with 11 bases in between. This CDR3 contains 15 residues. This chain's CDR3 is CASSLYRTENTEAFF. The CDR3 DNA sequence: TGTGCCAGCAGCTTATACCGGACAGAGAACACTGAAGCTTTCTTT.

The rearrangement links TRBV18 to TRBJ1-2; TRBD1 agrees at 8 bases. CDR3 length: 17 residues. V shed 3 bases, J shed 0 bases, and the junction held 9 bases outside the gene matches. Per germline, CDR1 KGHSH and CDR2 LQKENI. The CDR3 region is CASSPLGQAAANYGYTF. CDR3 in DNA: TGTGCCAGCTCACCCCTGGGACAGGCTGCCGCTAACTATGGCTACACCTTC.

This clonotype came up many times. The chain joins TRBV7-9 to TRBJ2-3, with TRBD2 matching over 8 bases. The germline gives CDR1 SEHNR, CDR2 FQNEAQ (reference sequence). Trimming at V came to 3 bases and at J to 3 bases, leaving 5 bases not matched to a gene. The CDR3 loop spans 15 amino acids. The CDR3 DNA sequence: TGTGCCAGCAGCTTGGCCAGCGGGAGAACAGATACGCAGTATTTT. Its protein product is CASSLASGRTDTQYF.

CDR3 sequence: CSVVWGGETQYF. The CDR3 DNA reads TGCAGCGTTGTATGGGGGGGCGAGACCCAGTACTTC. V and J are TRBV29-1 and TRBJ2-5; TRBD2 might be the D (7 bases). Germline V CDR1 and CDR2: SQVTM, ANQGSEA. Trimming shortened V by 4 bases and J by 5 bases, and 11 bases separated the two germline ends. The CDR3 is made up of 12 amino acids.

This clonotype showed up many times. The CDR3 DNA follows: TGTGCCAGCAGTTACTCCAGGAATTACGAGCAGTACTTC. Residues: CASSYSRNYEQYF. The chain recombines TRBV6-5 with TRBJ2-7; D gene ambiguous. The CDR3 covers 13 residues. Trimming left V 0 bases short and J 4 bases short, with 7 bases between. From germline, CDR1 is MNHEY and CDR2 SVGAGI.

This clonotype has a count of ten or more. The rearrangement uses TRBV29-1 and TRBJ2-4; maybe TRBD1 (5 bases). V was pared by 7 bases and J by 1 base, with 17 bases between. The CDR3 is 15 residues long. In germline, CDR1 is SQVTM, CDR2 ANQGSEA. This chain's CDR3 is CSARDQGAAKNIQYF. The CDR3 region has the DNA TGCAGCGCACGTGATCAAGGGGCGGCCAAAAACATTCAGTACTTC.

There are many counts of this clonotype. The chain links TRBV9 to TRBJ2-3; D is unresolved. The germline V gene has CDR1 SGDLS and CDR2 YYNGEE. This CDR3 region has 15 residues. Trimming cost V 0 bases and J 0 bases, with 8 bases left between them. The CDR3 region is CASSVAPSSTDTQYF. CDR3 coding DNA: TGTGCCAGCAGCGTAGCCCCCTCTAGCACAGATACGCAGTATTTT.

The rearrangement joins TRBV5-6 to TRBJ2-5; no clear D. Trimming took 3 bases from V and 5 from J, leaving 5 bases between them. The germline gives CDR1 SGHDT, CDR2 YYEEEE. The CDR3 contains 11 residues. The CDR3 here is CASSSLETQYF. The CDR3, as DNA: TGTGCCAGCAGCTCCTTGGAGACCCAGTACTTC.